The entry below gives a single T cell receptor (beta chain) sequence along with its context. Its antigen is still unknown. Base qualities are not provided; no much larger clone lies one nucleotide away. Library method: the immunoSEQ multiplex PCR assay. For the multiplex PCR, a mixture combining 60 forward primers for TCR Vbeta segments and 13 reverse primers for TCR Jbeta segments was used. The CDR3 region of rearranged TCR beta genes was amplified from genomic DNA with a multiplex PCR assay. Amplified TCR beta libraries were sequenced as 87-base-pair reads on the Illumina HiSeq System. For the original study's pipeline: A later analysis counted about 82 million unique TCR beta chains across the 550 to 700 repertoires, and around 9.9 million of these chains were shared by at least two donors. Raw reads were error-corrected and collapsed into unique sequences by a nearest-neighbor algorithm in which closely related sequences were merged to remove PCR and sequencing errors. To assign V, D and J gene segments, CDR3 sequences were aligned to IMGT reference sequences. For a sequence to be retained, a match of at least six nucleotides was required to both a V gene segment and a J gene segment. Rearrangements were classified as productive when the CDR3 lacked stop codons and remained in frame with V and J, and all other rearrangements were classified as non-productive. CDR3 was defined by IMGT convention, running from the second conserved V-encoded cysteine to the conserved J-encoded phenylalanine. The earlier analysis of fewer than 700 of the donors excluded sequences that lacked an unambiguous match to a single V gene segment. An earlier analysis of 587 of the donors called V segments functional above 56.7% productive rearrangements and segregating when the between-donor standard deviation exceeded 5%. A statistical classification framework was built to diagnose cytomegalovirus status from the catalog of TCR beta chain sequences. In a later analysis, TCR nucleotide sequences were compared against IMGT/GENE-DB human TR gene sequences so that V and J genes could be assigned. In a later analysis, CDR3 sequences and most-parsimonious VDJ recombination scenarios were assigned using the TCRdist pipeline. A later analysis defined each TCR beta chain by its CDR3 amino acid sequence plus V-gene family, and excluded reads lacking a unique V-gene family. As a way to deal with suspected cross-contamination and a sequencing artifact, a later analysis dropped nearly 600 nucleotide sequences that were highly shared and had low generation probability. A later analysis calculated a clonal expansion index for each public chain from normalized within-repertoire ranks of inferred template counts. Generation probabilities in a later analysis came from a VDJ recombination model fitted to out-of-frame rearrangements, and those results were checked against IGoR. In a later analysis, hypergeometric tests were used to score TCR-TCR, TCR-HLA and TCR-CMV co-occurrence, with a repertoire-size bias correction applied to TCR pairs. A later analysis estimated false discovery rates by permuting HLA or CMV assignments 20 times. In a later analysis, co-occurring TCRs were grouped using DBSCAN, with TCRdist sequence similarity added in when clustering inside HLA-allele-positive subsets. Co-occurrence clustering excluded repertoires with fewer than 30,000 or more than 120,000 public chains, plus five with anomalous nucleotide sharing. What TCRdb holds here is the immuneACCESS table cut down to in-frame rearrangements. Part of the clones is not present; checked against another copy, under half of the missing clones reflect an unresolved V gene, and the others are unexplained. That table furnishes V, J and clone size, whereas the DNA furnished D and trimming. This sample has some 150,000 clones in its table, and about three quarters of those were observed once. The ten largest clones take up around 3.2% of the sample.

These data come from a study of cytomegalovirus exposure and HLA in healthy donors (TCRdb year 2017). In terms of the full investigation: An earlier analysis of about 530 of the donors reported 276 Gb of sequence data and 117 million unique TCR beta sequences obtained from about 200 million T cells. To predict cytomegalovirus infection status, the study brought together high-throughput TCR immunosequencing, statistical association of individual TCRs with disease status, and machine learning. A later genetic analysis used genome-wide SNP genotypes for 398 of the 666 donors, treating that subset as a discovery cohort. The study profiled the T cell repertoires of hundreds of subjects by immunosequencing and related them to cytomegalovirus serostatus. Rather than using new phenotypic data, the later analysis identified candidate immune exposures from TCR beta sequences and from how often those sequences occurred across donors. Alongside the repertoire data, information on donor age, sex, ethnicity and CMV serostatus was compiled. The study aimed to test whether cataloging public T cell receptors could reveal signatures of past pathogen exposure. On average, about 240,000 unique TCR beta nucleotide sequences were sequenced per donor among 398 genotyped donors of the cohort, with around 19% of those sequences being non-productive. The genetic ancestry cluster associated with self-reported Caucasian donors included 81% of the 398 genotyped donors. An earlier analysis of around 580 of the donors used high-throughput TCR beta sequencing to judge whether each TCR beta V gene segment behaved as functional or pseudogenic. To study patterns of TCR occurrence, a later analysis re-analyzed previously published TCR beta repertoires from 600 to 750 donors and added high-resolution HLA genotyping. A separate validation cohort of roughly 130 different subjects was used in addition to the 666-subject first cohort. HLA typing covered class I and class II loci at four-digit resolution. All discovery cohort repertoires had been generated on a single sequencing platform. An early release covering about 600 HLA-typed donors comprised 250 to 350 gigabases of sequencing data and 65 million to 100 million unique TCR sequences. Roughly 5 DR-DQ haplotypes were handled as single units for association and clustering, since linkage in the cohort was strong. The number of donors typed differed by locus, with roughly 620-630 for A, B, C, DRB1 and DQB1, around 520 for DQA1, about 610 for DPA1, and some 450 for DPB1. Overall study outcomes, separate from this receptor: A later genetic analysis associated a missense DCLRE1C variant with V-gene and J-gene trimming of TCR beta chains, and an independent cohort replicated the association. Because HLA typing was missing for some donors at each locus, association tests included only the typed subset. Compared with equally common non-associated chains, HLA-associated TCR beta chains in a later analysis were more clonally expanded and had lower generation probabilities. A later analysis reported that several top co-occurrence clusters appeared linked to parvovirus B19, influenza, CMV and Epstein-Barr virus. A later analysis found that most CMV-associated TCR beta chains appeared HLA-restricted, with HLA associations seemingly driven largely by CMV exposure. Broadly in line with IMGT annotations, most TCR beta V segments showed up in productive rearrangements about 87% or about 30% of the time in an earlier analysis of around 550 of the donors. Across donors, most TCR sequences were observed very rarely, whereas some public TCRs were present in many individuals. About 15 rarely observed V segments, including chromosome 9 orphons, were excluded from the earlier analysis of approximately 500 of the donors because counts were too low. The study gave a list of about 160 TCR beta chains associated with cytomegalovirus. A further reported finding was that TCR beta sequences accurately predicted the HLA-A and HLA-B alleles for most subjects in the first cohort. Strong co-occurrence of HLA alleles, especially DR and DQ, made assigning TCR associations to individual alleles difficult. Three of the identified cytomegalovirus-associated TCR beta chains were confirmed in vitro to be specific for cytomegalovirus antigens. A cluster of highly shared sequence variants was judged likely to represent a technical artifact of the sequencing pipeline. In a later analysis, around 17,000 TCR beta sequences were associated with specific HLA alleles at a false discovery rate of 0.05. The classifier was reported to diagnose cytomegalovirus status with high specificity and sensitivity in both the original and validation cohorts. Compared with the roughly 600-donor mean, donors in an Asian-associated ancestry cluster had fewer N-insertions in productive TCRs, according to a later genetic analysis. Immune exposure information for the cohort was limited to CMV serostatus. Only TCR beta chains were sequenced in this cohort, and the absence of alpha or paired-chain data limited detectable features. In a later analysis, the rate of TCR association differed among HLA loci, with DRB1 alleles having the most associated TCRs and HLA-C alleles having the fewest. According to the authors, the approach could potentially be generalized to other disease states and immunological phenotypes. The presence/absence analyses assumed that sequencing depth was roughly uniform across donors, and that assumption may not be true. Linkage disequilibrium might explain the correlated functional status among segregating V segments, but an unknown experimental factor could not be excluded.

The cohort consisted of 650 to 700 healthy bone marrow donors. At the time of sampling, all cohort members were nominally healthy, though unrecorded immune exposures were likely present. The donor was CMV seronegative and belonged to the group of around 400 seronegative cohort members. Each donor provided a peripheral blood sample, and peripheral blood mononuclear cells were used for TCR beta sequencing. Genomic DNA was extracted from the blood cell samples with the Qiagen DNeasy Blood Extraction Kit. This clonotype originated in a female donor in good health and CMV-seronegative. The sequenced material came from PBMCs.

The CDR3 amino acid sequence is: CASSLVWRDEQYF. The DNA is TGTGCCAGCAGCTTAGTTTGGCGGGACGAGCAGTACTTC. This chain is built from TRBV7-8 and TRBJ2-7; tentative D gene TRBD2, with 5 bases matching. V is clipped by 1 base and J by 5 bases, and the sequence between their germline boundaries is 9 bases long. The CDR3 spans 13 residues, from the cysteine through the phenylalanine. Left in the record is the CDR3 DNA by itself, 39 bases read in frame from the first base. From a lookup of the germline V gene, CDR1 and CDR2 are SGHVS and FQNEAQ.